This is a list of T cell receptor beta chains from one sample in a study of T cell responses to AZD1222 COVID-19 vaccine. TCRdb keeps only in-frame clones here, not all; method: immunoSEQ multiplex PCR. This sample carries roughly 120,000 clones, roughly 87% of them seen once, and the ten largest clones take roughly 7.4%. The sequences come from peripheral blood, collected on day 0 of AZD1222 vaccination. The receptor set was obtained from an adult in good health. The CDR3 runs from the conserved cysteine through the conserved F or W. Fields, in order: clone size, V gene, D gene, J gene, CDR3 protein, CDR3 DNA. A D gene is named only where the DNA matches it firmly. Size is omitted from some rows. Given values are once, few, many or a class for expanded clones.

>.|TRBV3-1/TRBV3-2|.|TRBJ1-1
CASSQVPGNTEAFF
TGTGCCAGCAGCCAAGTCCCGGGGAACACTGAAGCTTTCTTT
>.|TRBV3-1/TRBV3-2|TRBD1|TRBJ2-6
CASSSGTGLSGANVLTF
TGTGCCAGCAGTTCCGGGACAGGGCTCTCTGGGGCCAACGTCCTGACTTTC
>.|TRBV29-1|TRBD1|TRBJ2-5
CSAEGQTRQETQYF
TGCAGCGCCGAGGGACAGACCCGTCAAGAGACCCAGTACTTC
>few|TRBV7-2|.|TRBJ1-1
CASSSIGQPEAFF
TGTGCCAGCAGCTCAATCGGACAGCCTGAAGCTTTCTTT
>.|TRBV19|.|TRBJ1-5
CASSSLDQQPQHF
TGTGCCAGTAGTTCCTTGGACCAACAGCCCCAGCATTTT
>.|TRBV9|TRBD2|TRBJ2-3
CASSPPGGSTDTQYF
TGTGCCAGCAGCCCCCCGGGGGGGAGTACAGATACGCAGTATTTT
>.|TRBV28|TRBD2|TRBJ2-5
CATQQPGGGIRETQYF
TGTGCCACCCAGCAGCCGGGGGGGGGAATTCGGGAGACCCAGTACTTC
>.|TRBV7-8|.|TRBJ2-7
CASSLGGTVYEQYF
TGTGCCAGCAGCTTAGGGGGAACTGTCTACGAGCAGTACTTC
>.|TRBV5-5|.|TRBJ1-4
CASSLEGLFINEKLFF
TGTGCCAGCAGCTTGGAGGGACTTTTTATTAATGAAAAACTGTTTTTT
>few|TRBV30|.|TRBJ1-4
CAWSEAGQKEKLFF
TGTGCCTGGAGTGAGGCAGGGCAAAAGGAAAAACTGTTTTTT
>once|TRBV30|.|TRBJ2-7
CAWSDTDGYEQYF
TGTGCCTGGAGCGACACGGACGGCTACGAGCAGTACTTC
>.|TRBV5-1|.|TRBJ2-7
CASREGAYEQYF
TGCGCCAGCAGGGAGGGAGCCTACGAGCAGTACTTC
>.|TRBV7-9|.|TRBJ2-3
CASSRGARNTDTQYF
TGTGCCAGCAGCCGCGGTGCGAGGAACACAGATACGCAGTATTTT
>.|TRBV24-1|TRBD1|TRBJ1-5
CATSDSLQGAGQPQHF
TGTGCCACCAGTGACTCCCTACAGGGGGCAGGGCAGCCCCAGCATTTT
>.|TRBV7-6|.|TRBJ2-2
CASSPSVTGELFF
TGTGCCAGCAGCCCGAGTGTGACCGGGGAGCTGTTTTTT
>.|TRBV18|.|TRBJ2-3
CASSPSQRMGDTQYF
TGTGCCAGCTCACCATCCCAGCGGATGGGGGATACGCAGTATTTT
>.|TRBV5-1|.|TRBJ1-2
CASSAQGNYGYTF
TGCGCCAGCAGCGCCCAGGGGAACTATGGCTACACCTTC
>few|TRBV11-2|.|TRBJ1-1
CASSFNSGTAFF
TGTGCCAGCAGCTTTAATAGCGGGACGGCTTTCTTT
>.|TRBV5-1|.|TRBJ1-1
CASSLASMNTEAFF
TGCGCCAGCAGCTTGGCCAGCATGAACACTGAAGCTTTCTTT
>.|TRBV30|.|TRBJ1-3
CAWIMDSGNTIYF
TGTGCCTGGATAATGGACTCTGGAAACACCATATATTTT
>.|TRBV28|TRBD1|TRBJ1-3
CASGRGSGNTIYF
TGTGCCAGTGGCAGGGGGTCAGGAAACACCATATATTTT
>.|TRBV20-1|TRBD2|TRBJ2-1
CSASSGGFLLSYNEQFF
TGCAGTGCTAGTAGCGGGGGGTTTTTACTCTCCTACAATGAGCAGTTCTTC